A selection of T cell receptor beta chains follows, all from one sample in a study of blood T cell repertoires in COVID-19. Data came from immunoSEQ multiplex PCR; TCRdb stores just in-frame clones and leaves some out. The sample shows about 120,000 clones, approximately 90% of them seen only once. Sequences were obtained from peripheral blood. The receptors derive from a man between 50 and 59 years old with acute or convalescent COVID-19. The CDR3 runs from the conserved cysteine through the conserved F or W. D genes are given only for firm matches. Only some rows state a clone size, as once, few, many or a class for expanded clones.

clone_size j_call d_call v_call cdr3_nt cdr3_aa
NA TRBJ2-1 NA TRBV29-1 TGCAGCGTCCCCTCGGGGGGCTCTTGGGATGAGCAGTTCTTC CSVPSGGSWDEQFF
NA TRBJ1-3 NA TRBV7-3 TGTGCCAGCAGCCCCACCCCGGGGTTATCGGGAAACACCATATATTTT CASSPTPGLSGNTIYF
NA TRBJ1-1 TRBD1 TRBV7-3 TGTGCCAGCAGCCTCGGGACAGGGGTTGTGAACACTGAAGCTTTCTTT CASSLGTGVVNTEAFF
NA TRBJ1-6 NA TRBV18 TGTGCCAGCTCTAGGGAGGGGGACTATAATTCACCCCTCCACTTT CASSREGDYNSPLHF
NA TRBJ2-7 TRBD2 TRBV6-6 TGTGCCAGCAGCTTAGCGGGGCCCAGCTCCTACGAGCAGTACTTC CASSLAGPSSYEQYF
NA TRBJ1-1 TRBD1 TRBV2 TGTGCCAGCAGTGGACAGGGGTCGGACACTGAAGCTTTCTTT CASSGQGSDTEAFF
NA TRBJ2-7 NA TRBV9 TGTGCCAGCAGCGTAGCTCCATCGCGAGGGGAGCAGTACTTC CASSVAPSRGEQYF
NA TRBJ1-5 NA TRBV15 TGTGCCACCAGCAGAGAAAGCTCTAGGCGGGGTTTCCATCAGCCCCAGCATTTT CATSRESSRRGFHQPQHF
NA TRBJ2-5 NA TRBV27 TGTGCCAGCCCCCAGGGAACCCAAGAGACCCAGTACTTC CASPQGTQETQYF
NA TRBJ1-2 NA TRBV18 TGTGCCAGCTCACCACTTCCCGGGACATTCTACGACACCTTC CASSPLPGTFYDTF
NA TRBJ1-3 NA TRBV18 TGTGCCAGCTCACCTCAGACAGACTCTGGAAACACCATATATTTT CASSPQTDSGNTIYF
NA TRBJ1-1 TRBD1 TRBV5-1 TGCGCCAGCAGCTGGACGACAGGGGGTTATTCTGAAGCTTTCTTT CASSWTTGGYSEAFF
once TRBJ2-3 TRBD2 TRBV5-1 TGCGCCAGCAGCTTGAGCGGGGCTAGCACAGATACGCAGTATTTT CASSLSGASTDTQYF
NA TRBJ2-3 NA TRBV5-4 TGTGCCAGCAGCCTAGGTGGCTCTACGCAGTATTTT CASSLGGSTQYF
NA TRBJ1-1 NA TRBV28 TGTGCCAGCAGTCTACCTTTCCCAGGGCTTCAGGCAGCTTTCTTT CASSLPFPGLQAAFF
NA TRBJ2-7 NA TRBV2 TGTGCCAGCAGTGAATTTGGCATCTCCTACGAGCAGTACTTC CASSEFGISYEQYF
NA TRBJ2-5 TRBD2 TRBV10-3 TGTGCCATCAGTGAGGGACTAGCGGGGGGAGGGACCCAGTACTTC CAISEGLAGGGTQYF
NA TRBJ2-3 NA TRBV14 TGTGCCAGCAGCCAGTTCCAGAGCACAGATACGCAGTATTTT CASSQFQSTDTQYF
NA TRBJ2-1 NA TRBV18 TGTGCCAGCTCATCACAACAGGATTACCTAATCAATGAGCAGTTCTTC CASSSQQDYLINEQFF
NA TRBJ2-5 NA TRBV5-1 TGCGCCAGCAGCTTTTCAGTAACTAACGAAGGAGAGACCCAGTACTTC CASSFSVTNEGETQYF
NA TRBJ1-1 NA TRBV7-2 TGTGCCAGCGGGGCCTATGGGACTGAAGCTTTCTTT CASGAYGTEAFF
once TRBJ1-2 NA TRBV5-6 TGTGCCAGCAGCTTGGTACAGTCCTATGGCTACACCTTC CASSLVQSYGYTF
NA TRBJ1-2 TRBD1 TRBV27 TGTGCCAGCAGTAGACAGGGTGGAGGCTATGGCTACACCTTC CASSRQGGGYGYTF
NA TRBJ2-2 NA TRBV5-1 TGCGCCAGCAGCACCGGACAGCCCGGGGAGCTGTTTTTT CASSTGQPGELFF
NA TRBJ2-1 TRBD2 TRBV7-6 TGTGCCAGCAGCTCTAGGGATAGCGGGGTCAATGAGCAGTTCTTC CASSSRDSGVNEQFF
NA TRBJ2-7 TRBD1 TRBV5-1 TGCGCCAGCAGCTTACCGGGACAGGGGGCGTACGAGCAGTACTTC CASSLPGQGAYEQYF
NA TRBJ1-2 TRBD1 TRBV2 TGTGCCAGCAGTGAGGGACAGGGGTTTAACTATGGCTACACCTTC CASSEGQGFNYGYTF
NA TRBJ2-1 TRBD1 TRBV18 TGTGCCAGCTCAATCGACAGGGGGACCTACAATGAGCAGTTCTTC CASSIDRGTYNEQFF
NA TRBJ2-3 TRBD2 TRBV5-4 TGTGCCAGCAGCTCGACTAGCGGGAGGGCAGTCGACACGCAGTATTTT CASSSTSGRAVDTQYF
NA TRBJ1-1 TRBD1 TRBV9 TGTGCCAGCAGCGTAGGGACAGGGGGCAAGGAAGCTTTCTTT CASSVGTGGKEAFF
NA TRBJ2-2 NA TRBV18 TGTGCCAGCTCACCAATCGGGGATCCACGCGGGGAGCTGTTTTTT CASSPIGDPRGELFF
NA TRBJ2-1 NA TRBV2 TGTGCCAGCAGTGAAGCGCGGGCAGAGCAGTTCTTC CASSEARAEQFF
NA TRBJ2-7 NA TRBV6-5 TGTGCCAGCAGCCTCGGGGGATCCTCCTACGAGCAGTACTTC CASSLGGSSYEQYF
NA TRBJ1-4 NA TRBV19 TGTGCCAGTAACCCTACCGCACGGGTGGGTGAAAAACTGTTTTTT CASNPTARVGEKLFF
NA TRBJ2-3 TRBD1 TRBV4-1 TGCGCCAGCGACAATCTTGCAGGGGGAACAGATACGCAGTATTTT CASDNLAGGTDTQYF
NA TRBJ1-2 NA TRBV27 TGTGCCAGCAGTTTAAGGATTCCGGCTACAGGACGTAACTATGGCTACACCTTC CASSLRIPATGRNYGYTF
NA TRBJ1-2 NA TRBV28 TGTGCCAGCAGTGCCGCTCGGGGCTACACCTTC CASSAARGYTF
NA TRBJ2-7 NA TRBV9 TGTGCCAGCAGCGTAGGAGGTTCGACCTACGAGCAGTACTTC CASSVGGSTYEQYF
few TRBJ2-2 NA TRBV9 TGTGCCAGCAGCGTCCGGACATTGAACACCGGGGAGCTGTTTTTT CASSVRTLNTGELFF
once TRBJ2-1 NA TRBV29-1 TGCAGCGTTCGTCGGAGCTCCTACAATGAGCAGTTCTTC CSVRRSSYNEQFF
NA TRBJ1-2 TRBD1 TRBV25-1 TGTGCCAGCAGTGGGACAGGGGGCCTCTCATTGGGCTACACCTTC CASSGTGGLSLGYTF
NA TRBJ1-2 NA TRBV3-1/TRBV3-2 TGTGCCAGCAGCCAAGCGAACAGCCCTTATGGCTACACCTTC CASSQANSPYGYTF
once TRBJ2-1 NA TRBV6-6 TGTGCCAGCAGCCCCATCTACTATGAGCAGTTCTTC CASSPIYYEQFF
NA TRBJ2-7 NA TRBV12-3/TRBV12-4 TGTGCCAGCAGTCCAGGGGTTTCAGGGGAGCAGTACTTC CASSPGVSGEQYF
NA TRBJ2-5 NA TRBV6-5 TGTGCCAGCAGGGACTATCGGGCGGAGACCCAGTACTTC CASRDYRAETQYF
NA TRBJ1-1 NA TRBV7-3 TGTGCCAGCAGCTTCCAGGGGCAAGGTACTGAAGCTTTCTTT CASSFQGQGTEAFF
once TRBJ1-1 NA TRBV2 TGTGCCAGCAGTGAAGGGGCCCGATACACTGAAGCTTTCTTT CASSEGARYTEAFF
once TRBJ2-3 NA TRBV19 TGTGCCAGTAGTATAGAAACAGGGAGTACAGATACGCAGTATTTT CASSIETGSTDTQYF
NA TRBJ2-1 TRBD1 TRBV28 TGTGCCAGCAGTTTCCGGGACAGGTACTACAATGAGCAGTTCTTC CASSFRDRYYNEQFF
NA TRBJ2-1 TRBD2 TRBV6-5 TGTGCCAGCAGACGCCCTAGCGGAGAGCAGTTCTTC CASRRPSGEQFF
NA TRBJ2-1 NA TRBV28 TGTGCCAGCAGTCCGTCCGGGGGAGTGAAATACAATGAGCAGTTCTTC CASSPSGGVKYNEQFF
NA TRBJ1-1 TRBD1 TRBV15 TGTGCCACCAGCAGGGGACAGCTGAACACTGAAGCTTTCTTT CATSRGQLNTEAFF
few TRBJ1-1 NA TRBV6-1 TGTGCCAGCAGTGAACGTTGGAACACTGAAGCTTTCTTT CASSERWNTEAFF